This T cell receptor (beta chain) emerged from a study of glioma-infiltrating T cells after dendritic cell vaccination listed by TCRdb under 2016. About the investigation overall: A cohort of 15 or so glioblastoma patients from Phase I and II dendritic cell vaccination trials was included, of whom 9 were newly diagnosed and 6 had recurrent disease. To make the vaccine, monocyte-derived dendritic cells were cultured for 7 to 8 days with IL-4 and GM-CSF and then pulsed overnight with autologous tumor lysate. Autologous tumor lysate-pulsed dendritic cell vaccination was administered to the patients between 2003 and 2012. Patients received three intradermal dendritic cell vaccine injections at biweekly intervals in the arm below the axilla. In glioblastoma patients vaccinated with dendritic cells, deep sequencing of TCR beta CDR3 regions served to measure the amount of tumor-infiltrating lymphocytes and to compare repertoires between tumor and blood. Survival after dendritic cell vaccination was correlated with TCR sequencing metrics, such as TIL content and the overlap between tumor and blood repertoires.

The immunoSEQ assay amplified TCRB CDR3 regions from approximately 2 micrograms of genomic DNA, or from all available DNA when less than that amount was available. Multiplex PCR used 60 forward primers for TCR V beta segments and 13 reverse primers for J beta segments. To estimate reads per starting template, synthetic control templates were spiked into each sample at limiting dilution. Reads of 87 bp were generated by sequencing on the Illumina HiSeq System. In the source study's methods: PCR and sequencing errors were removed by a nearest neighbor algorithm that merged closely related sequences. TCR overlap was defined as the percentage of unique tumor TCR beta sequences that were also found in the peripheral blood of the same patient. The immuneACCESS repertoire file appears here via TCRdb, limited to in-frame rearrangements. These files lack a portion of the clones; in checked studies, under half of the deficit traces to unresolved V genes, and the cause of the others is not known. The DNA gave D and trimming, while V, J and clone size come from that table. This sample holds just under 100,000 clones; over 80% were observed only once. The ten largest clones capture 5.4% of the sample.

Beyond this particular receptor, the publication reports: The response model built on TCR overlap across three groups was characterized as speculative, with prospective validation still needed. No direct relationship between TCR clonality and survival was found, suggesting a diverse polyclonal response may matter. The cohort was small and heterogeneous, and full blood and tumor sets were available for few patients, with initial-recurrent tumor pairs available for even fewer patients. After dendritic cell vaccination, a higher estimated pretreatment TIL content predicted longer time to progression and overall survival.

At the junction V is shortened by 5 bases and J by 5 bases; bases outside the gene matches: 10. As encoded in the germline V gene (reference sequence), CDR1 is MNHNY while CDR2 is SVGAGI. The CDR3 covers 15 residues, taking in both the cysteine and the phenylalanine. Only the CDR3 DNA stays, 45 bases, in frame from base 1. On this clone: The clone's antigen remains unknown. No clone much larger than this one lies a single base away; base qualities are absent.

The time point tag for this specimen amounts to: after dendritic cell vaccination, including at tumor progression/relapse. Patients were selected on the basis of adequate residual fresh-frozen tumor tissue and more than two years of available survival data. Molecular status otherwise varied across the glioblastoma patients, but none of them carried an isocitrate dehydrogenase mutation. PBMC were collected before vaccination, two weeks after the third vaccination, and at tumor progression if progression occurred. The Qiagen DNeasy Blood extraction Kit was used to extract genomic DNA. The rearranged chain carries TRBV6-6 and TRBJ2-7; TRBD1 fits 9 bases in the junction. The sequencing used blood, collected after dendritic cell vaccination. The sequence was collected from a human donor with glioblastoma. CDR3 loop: CASSSPGTGNHEQYF. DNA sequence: TGTGCCAGCAGTAGCCCCGGGACAGGGAACCACGAGCAGTACTTC.